One and the same sample provided the 25 T cell receptor beta chains below, sequenced in a study of T cells in Graves' hyperthyroidism and ophthalmopathy. Amplification of TCR beta CDR3 regions was performed using RNA transcripts as template. The HTBI set primed first-round TCR CDR3 RT-PCR. MiXCR, applied by TCRdb to the multiplex PCR reads, yields one record per CDR3 protein. This sample has about 690,000 distinct CDR3 sequences, with 17% found just once. Sequenced: blood. Receptors originate from a middle-aged man with Graves' hyperthyroidism.

This clonotype was observed at least ten times. The V gene is TRBV28, the J gene TRBJ1-2; tentatively, D is TRBD1 (5 bases). The CDR3 has 13 residues. The germline V and J ends were trimmed by 3 bases and 7 bases, with 12 bases remaining between them. From germline, CDR1 is MDHEN and CDR2 SYDVKM. The CDR3 nucleotides read TGTGCCAGCAGTTTTGCCCAGGGAGGTGGCTACACCTTC. Encoded protein: CASSFAQGGGYTF.

The V call is TRBV28, the J call TRBJ1-5; maybe TRBD1 (5 bases). V gave up 7 bases and J gave up 7 bases, with 17 bases separating them. The CDR3 has 14 amino acids. From germline, CDR1 is MDHEN and CDR2 SYDVKM. The CDR3 coding sequence is TGTGCCAGCACCCCCTCCAGGCGGGGGCAGCCCCAGCATTTT. Its translation is CASTPSRRGQPQHF.

This clonotype showed up just a few times. This sequence joins TRBV20-1 and TRBJ2-3, with D hard to call. The CDR3 sequence is 13 residues long. The germline V and J ends were trimmed by 5 bases and 4 bases, with 13 bases remaining between them. The germline V gene encodes CDR1 DFQATT and CDR2 SNEGSKA (reference sequence). As DNA, the CDR3 is TGCAGTGCTCCCCCGCAGTTGGCAGATACGCAGTATTTT. Residues: CSAPPQLADTQYF.

The chain links TRBV6-1 to TRBJ2-1; D gene uncertain. The germline CDR1 and CDR2 sequences are MNHNS and SASEGT. The CDR3 has 12 residues. V lost 10 bases, J lost 2 bases, and 9 bases lay in between. The CDR3 reads CATKDTYNEQFF. The CDR3 coding sequence is TGTGCCACCAAAGACACCTACAATGAGCAGTTCTTC.

This clonotype was recorded at least ten times. This chain connects TRBV20-1 to TRBJ1-2; D unclear. Germline lookup yields CDR1 DFQATT and CDR2 SNEGSKA (reference sequence). This CDR3 is built from 10 residues. Trimming shortened V by 8 bases and J by 9 bases, and 13 bases separated the two germline ends. The CDR3 nucleotides read TGCAGTAGTGCAGAGGGTAGCTACACCTTC. Protein: CSSAEGSYTF.

V is TRBV6-2 or TRBV6-3 and J is TRBJ2-7; D is perhaps TRBD2 (5 bases). CDR3 size: 17 residues. CDR1 MNHEY and CDR2 SVGEGT come from the germline V gene. The V end lost 0 bases, the J end lost 3 bases, and 18 bases lay between the germline ends. This CDR3 is CASSYSVRGVTLYEQYF. Here the CDR3 DNA reads TGTGCCAGCAGTTACTCGGTCCGGGGAGTGACCCTCTACGAGCAGTACTTC.

The V call is TRBV9, the J call TRBJ2-7, with 7 bases that match TRBD2. The length of the CDR3 is 13 residues. CDR1 is SGDLS and CDR2 is YYNGEE in the germline V gene. Trimming at V came to 4 bases and at J to 3 bases, leaving 4 bases not matched to a gene. CDR3 sequence reads: CASSSPGGYEQYF. The CDR3 DNA follows: TGTGCCAGCAGCTCTCCGGGGGGCTACGAGCAGTACTTC.

This clonotype has at least ten counts. The rearrangement uses TRBV10-3 and TRBJ1-2; D might be TRBD1 (6 bases). The CDR3 contains 15 residues. CDR1 and CDR2 (germline): ENHRY, SYGVKD. V gave up 2 bases and J gave up 6 bases, with 16 bases separating them. The CDR3 DNA follows: TGTGCCATCAGTGAGCCAGGGTACGGGGGCGATGGCTACACCTTC. Protein: CAISEPGYGGDGYTF.

This clonotype was counted at least ten times. The chain carries TRBV7-3 and TRBJ2-1; TRBD2 matches at 10 bases. The CDR3 consists of 17 residues. V trimming: 0 bases; J trimming: 7 bases; junction bases outside the gene matches: 9. CDR1 is SGHTA and CDR2 is FQGTGA in the germline V gene. The CDR3 DNA sequence: TGTGCCAGCAGCTTAACCCTAGCGGGAGTGAGTCTGAATGAGCAGTTCTTC. Residues: CASSLTLAGVSLNEQFF.

V and J are TRBV6-2 or TRBV6-3 and TRBJ2-5, with D possibly being TRBD1 (6 bases). Trimming removed 0 bases at V and 1 base at J, with 6 bases between. The germline V gene has CDR1 MNHEY and CDR2 SVGEGT. The length of the CDR3 is 14 residues. The CDR3 reads CASSYSGAQETQYF. CDR3 in DNA: TGTGCCAGCAGTTACTCGGGGGCCCAAGAGACCCAGTACTTC.

This clonotype was seen only a few times. Since a much larger clone is just one base distant, this may be a read error. The chain uses TRBV7-8 and TRBJ2-1; tentatively, D is TRBD1 (5 bases). The CDR3 loop spans 16 amino acids. From germline, CDR1 is SGHVS and CDR2 FQNEAQ. V lost 7 bases and J lost 1, with 17 bases in between. The CDR3 region is CASNWGIKRSYNEQFF. The CDR3 nucleotides are TGTGCCAGCAACTGGGGCATTAAGAGATCCTACAATGAGCAGTTCTTC.

The CDR3 protein is CASSVSRGGTEAFF. The CDR3 region has the DNA TGTGCCAGCAGCGTGAGCAGGGGCGGAACTGAAGCTTTCTTT. The V call is TRBV9, the J call TRBJ1-1, with TRBD1 as a possible D gene (6 bases). This CDR3 has 14 residues. Per germline, CDR1 SGDLS and CDR2 YYNGEE. V dropped 2 bases and J dropped 5 bases, with 13 bases sitting between them. Complete variable domain (other parts from reference TRBV9 and TRBJ1-1): DSGVTQTPKHLITATGQRVTLRCSPRSGDLSVYWYQQSLDQGLQFLIQYYNGEERAKGNILERFSAQQFPDLHSELNLSSLELGDSALYFCASSVSRGGTEAFFGQGTRLTVV.

This clonotype was seen many times. This chain uses TRBV20-1 with TRBJ2-1; possibly TRBD1 or TRBD2 for D (6 bases each). The CDR3 has 14 amino acids. Per germline, CDR1 DFQATT and CDR2 SNEGSKA (reference sequence). Here the CDR3 reads CARQGGRPNNEQFF. The CDR3 DNA reads TGCGCCCGGCAAGGGGGGAGACCCAACAATGAGCAGTTCTTC.

This clonotype was observed at least ten times. The rearrangement uses TRBV7-8 and TRBJ2-5, with D perhaps matching TRBD1 (5 bases). The CDR3 has 17 amino acids. Trimming shortened V by 5 bases and J by 0 bases, and 19 bases separated the two germline ends. Germline V lookup: CDR1 SGHVS, CDR2 FQNEAQ. Here the CDR3 reads CASSPHVDRVYQETQYF. The CDR3 nucleotides are TGTGCCAGCAGCCCCCACGTTGACAGAGTGTACCAAGAGACCCAGTACTTC.

This clonotype was seen ten or more times. The J gene is TRBJ2-3, the V gene TRBV2; 9 bases fit TRBD1. J was trimmed by 3 bases and V by 8 bases; bases with no gene match: 9. In germline, CDR1 is SNHLY, CDR2 FYNNEI. CDR3 length: 15 amino acids. This chain's CDR3 is CASSLRTGATDTQYF. DNA for the CDR3: TGTGCCAGCTCCCTCCGGACAGGGGCGACAGATACGCAGTATTTT.

This clonotype was counted a few times. In DNA form, the CDR3 reads TGTGCCAGCAGCCAAGGGCCAGCTAACTATGGCTACACCTTC. Its protein is CASSQGPANYGYTF. The chain joins TRBV3-1 to TRBJ1-2; D remains ambiguous. The CDR3 spans 14 residues. Germline V gene data show CDR1 as LGHDT and CDR2 as YNNKEL (reference sequence). Trimming removed 1 base from V and 0 bases from J, with 6 bases in between.

Many counts were recorded for this clonotype. V is TRBV7-8 and J is TRBJ2-7; the match to TRBD2 covers 8 bases. The CDR3 sequence is 15 residues long. V lost 4 bases to trimming and J lost 1 base; unmatched junction nucleotides: 6. The germline gives CDR1 SGHVS, CDR2 FQNEAQ. The CDR3 reads CASSSLRGGSYEQYF. For the CDR3, the DNA is TGTGCCAGCAGCTCCCTACGGGGGGGGTCCTACGAGCAGTACTTC.

This sequence joins TRBV6-2 or TRBV6-3 and TRBJ1-2; D might be TRBD1 (5 bases). The CDR3 contains 14 residues. Germline CDR1 is MNHEY and CDR2 is SVGEGT. Trimming left V 0 bases short and J 5 bases short, with 10 bases between. CDR3 nucleotides: TGTGCCAGCAGTTACTCGACAGCACCTTATGGCTACACCTTC. It specifies CASSYSTAPYGYTF.

This clonotype showed up many times. The gene calls are TRBV27 and TRBJ2-7; tentative D call: TRBD2 (6 bases). Trimming shortened V by 4 bases and J by 1 base, and 20 bases separated the two germline ends. The CDR3 is 17 residues long. The germline V gene encodes CDR1 MNHEY and CDR2 SMNVEV (reference sequence). CDR3 sequence reads: CASSYGAGLGDSYEQYF. In DNA form, the CDR3 reads TGTGCCAGCAGTTATGGAGCGGGTCTAGGGGATTCCTACGAGCAGTACTTC.

As concerns this clonotype: Sequence at one end of the junction differs from germline and may be a read error. The rearrangement uses TRBV9 and TRBJ2-3; D perhaps matches TRBD2 (6 bases). Germline CDR1 reads SGDLS; CDR2 reads YYNGEE. CDR3 length equals 16 residues. CDR3 region: CASSEGGRGGTDRQYF. The CDR3 nucleotides read TGTGCCAGCAGCGAGGGAGGTAGGGGCGGCACAGATAGGCAGTATTTT.

The chain is built from TRBV3-1 and TRBJ1-6; D perhaps matches TRBD1 (5 bases). Trimming cost V 0 bases and J 9 bases, with 12 bases left between them. Germline V gene data show CDR1 as LGHDT and CDR2 as YNNKEL (reference sequence). The CDR3 extends over 15 amino acids. CDR3 in amino acids: CASSQDQGIGSPLHF. The CDR3 DNA reads as TGTGCCAGCAGCCAAGATCAGGGCATCGGTTCACCCCTCCACTTT.

This clonotype showed up many times. The chain has TRBV20-1 and TRBJ2-1; 9 nucleotides agree with TRBD2. There are 14 residues in the CDR3. Germline CDR1 reads DFQATT; CDR2 reads SNEGSKA (reference sequence). V was clipped by 5 bases and J by 4 bases; unmatched bases: 6. The CDR3 coding sequence is TGCAGTGCTCTAACTAGCGGGTATTACAATGAGCAGTTCTTC. Translated, it gives CSALTSGYYNEQFF.

This chain connects TRBV27 to TRBJ2-7; no reliable D call. V lost 11 bases and J lost 0, with 11 bases in between. Germline values: CDR1 MNHEY, CDR2 SMNVEV (reference sequence). CDR3 size: 12 residues. CDR3 region: CAVHARSYEQYF. CDR3 sequence (DNA): TGTGCCGTACACGCTCGCTCCTACGAGCAGTACTTC.

This chain joins TRBV3-1 and TRBJ2-2, with D perhaps matching TRBD1 (6 bases). V was cut by 2 bases and J by 6 bases, with 10 bases left in between. The germline CDR1 and CDR2 sequences are LGHDT and YNNKEL (reference sequence). This CDR3 has 14 amino acids. DNA of the CDR3: TGTGCCAGCAGCCAAATACAGGGCTCCGGGGAGCTGTTTTTT. Amino acids: CASSQIQGSGELFF.

This clonotype has a count of ten or more. The genes are TRBV18 and TRBJ2-1; D gene unclear. This CDR3 comprises 15 residues. With 4 bases removed from V and 3 bases from J, the gap between germline ends came to 13 bases. Germline V CDR1 and CDR2: KGHSH, LQKENI. CDR3 coding DNA: TGTGCCAGCTCACGTCTCGGGCAAGACTACAATGAGCAGTTCTTC. Translation: CASSRLGQDYNEQFF.